The following is a T cell receptor (beta chain) sequence with its context. The data belong to a study of T cell responses to AZD1222 COVID-19 vaccine. About the research overall: The study pooled second doses at about 4 or about 12 weeks.

TCRdb keeps only in-frame clones here, not all; method: immunoSEQ multiplex PCR. The sample includes 150,000 to 200,000 clones, 85% to 90% of them seen just once. This clonotype originated in an adult in good health. This specimen was peripheral blood, taken on day 0 of AZD1222 vaccination.

The CDR3 region is CASSLWSGGSGANVLTF. Written as DNA, the CDR3 is TGTGCCAGCAGCTTATGGTCGGGGGGCTCTGGGGCCAACGTCCTGACTTTC. J is TRBJ2-6 and V is TRBV9, with 7 bases identical to TRBD2. The V gene's germline CDR1 is SGDLS and CDR2 YYNGEE. There are 17 residues in the CDR3. The V and J ends lost 4 bases and 0 bases, in that order; junction bases with no gene match: 7.